One T cell receptor beta chain is described in this entry. This sample stems from a study of blood T cell repertoires in COVID-19. The wider study: The study drew acute and convalescent COVID-19 samples from the United States, Italy and Spain.

Profiled with immunoSEQ multiplex PCR; TCRdb holds only in-frame clones, not every one. The top ten hold under 20% of the sample, which has 330,000 or so clones, approximately 92% seen once. The V gene's germline CDR1 is MDHEN and CDR2 SYDVKM. The CDR3 is 17 amino acids. V gave up 2 bases and J gave up 1 base; unmatched junction bases: 5. Cohort 3 donors were reported recovered after two negative PCRs, clearance, or symptom resolution. The sequencing sample was made of PBMCs or T cells enriched from blood (not recorded which). The chain carries TRBV28 and TRBJ1-6, with 7 nucleotides matching TRBD1. The receptor was isolated from a woman aged 30 to 39 who had recovered from COVID-19. The CDR3 DNA sequence: TGTGCCAGCAGTTTACTAGGGGGCAGTTCCTATAATTCACCCCTCCACTTT. The encoded protein is CASSLLGGSSYNSPLHF. The full variable domain, with the rest looked up from reference TRBV28 and TRBJ1-6, is DVKVTQSSRYLVKRTGEKVFLECVQDMDHENMFWYRQDPGLGLRLIYFSYDVKMKEKGDIPEGYSVSREKKERFSLILESASTNQTSMYLCASSLLGGSSYNSPLHFGNGTRLTVT.